Shown below are 15 T cell receptor beta chains from a single sample sequenced in a study of shared clonotypes between healthy human individuals. Generated by immunoSEQ multiplex PCR, the TCRdb table keeps only in-frame clones and is missing some. The sample holds fewer than 1 million clones; approximately 96% are singletons and the top ten take around 0.21%. The naive CD8 subset, CD45RO-negative cells positively selected for CCR7, excluded terminally differentiated effector memory CD45RA+ cells. The sample consisted of naive CD8+ T cells sorted from blood. These receptors originate from a man aged 25 to 40 in good health.

The rearrangement uses TRBV27 and TRBJ1-4; 8 bases line up with TRBD1. The germline V gene encodes CDR1 MNHEY and CDR2 SMNVEV (reference sequence). J lost 12 bases, V lost 6 bases, and 12 bases had no gene match. CDR3 length: 14 amino acids. This chain's CDR3 is CASSEQTTGEELFF. CDR3 in DNA: TGTGCCAGCAGCGAACAGACGACAGGGGAAGAACTGTTTTTT.

V is TRBV6-5 and J is TRBJ2-7; TRBD2 agrees at 8 bases. V lost 2 bases, J lost 0 bases, and 6 bases stayed unmatched. There are 16 residues in the CDR3. The germline gives CDR1 MNHEY, CDR2 SVGAGI. For the CDR3, the DNA is TGTGCCAGCAGTTACGGTCTAGCGGGTGTCTCCTACGAGCAGTACTTC. This gives the protein CASSYGLAGVSYEQYF.

The chain recombines TRBV19 with TRBJ2-7; D assignment may be TRBD1 or TRBD2 (5 bases each). This CDR3 is 14 amino acids long. The V end lost 10 bases, the J end lost 2 bases, and 18 bases lay between the germline ends. Germline V CDR1 and CDR2: LNHDA, SQIVND (reference sequence). The CDR3 DNA reads as TGTGCCACAGGGCCAGCCAGGGACCCCTACGAGCAGTACTTC. This sequence encodes CATGPARDPYEQYF.

The chain couples TRBV7-9 to TRBJ1-1, with unresolved D. In germline, CDR1 is SEHNR, CDR2 FQNEAQ (reference sequence). V gave up 7 bases and J gave up 5 bases, with 20 bases separating them. The CDR3 sequence is 15 residues long. The CDR3 DNA follows: TGTGCCAGCACCAATACCCAAGGTCGGGAGACTGAAGCTTTCTTT. Its translation is CASTNTQGRETEAFF.

V gene TRBV28 combines with J gene TRBJ2-1; D may be TRBD2 (6 bases). V was pared by 4 bases and J by 5 bases, with 12 bases between. This CDR3 region has 14 residues. Germline CDR1 reads MDHEN; CDR2 reads SYDVKM. The CDR3: CASSWGLRDNEQFF. Here the CDR3 DNA reads TGTGCCAGCAGTTGGGGACTGAGGGACAATGAGCAGTTCTTC.

J is TRBJ2-7 and V is TRBV15; 14 bases align to TRBD2. The ends lost 1 base at V and 6 bases at J; junction bases unmatched: 5. CDR3 length: 16 residues. Germline V gives CDR1 LNHNV, CDR2 YYDKDF (reference sequence). The CDR3 bases are TGTGCCACCAGCAGAGGGCCCGGACTAGCGGGAGGCGAGCAGTACTTC. Its translation is CATSRGPGLAGGEQYF. The full variable domain, its missing parts supplied by reference TRBV15 and TRBJ2-7, is DAMVIQNPRYQVTQFGKPVTLSCSQTLNHNVMYWYQQKSSQAPKLLFHYYDKDFNNEADTPDNFQSRRPNTSFCFLDIRSPGLGDTAMYLCATSRGPGLAGGEQYFGPGTRLTVT.

Only one count was recorded for this clone. V is TRBV7-6 and J is TRBJ1-3, with 7 nucleotides matching TRBD1. This CDR3 is built from 16 residues. Germline loops: CDR1 SGHVS, CDR2 FNYEAQ. V was pared by 5 bases and J by 0 bases, with 7 bases of the junction left unmatched. The CDR3 DNA sequence: TGTGCCAGCAGCGGAGGGACAGTGGACTCTGGAAACACCATATATTTT. Protein: CASSGGTVDSGNTIYF. Full variable domain (remainder filled in from reference TRBV7-6 and TRBJ1-3): GAGVSQSPRYKVTKRGQDVALRCDPISGHVSLYWYRQALGQGPEFLTYFNYEAQQDKSGLPNDRFSAERPEGSISTLTIQRTEQRDSAMYRCASSGGTVDSGNTIYFGEGSWLTVV.

This chain links TRBV2 with TRBJ1-1; no clear D gene. There are 12 residues in the CDR3. CDR1 and CDR2 from the germline V gene are SNHLY and FYNNEI. Trimming took 6 bases from V and 4 from J, leaving 9 bases between them. CDR3 in DNA: TGTGCCAGCAGGGTCAGTGGCACTGAAGCTTTCTTT. Protein sequence: CASRVSGTEAFF.

The chain couples TRBV5-1 to TRBJ2-7; the D gene is possibly TRBD2 (5 bases). Trimming cost V 0 bases and J 4 bases, with 20 bases left between them. In germline, CDR1 is SGHRS, CDR2 YFSETQ. CDR3 length: 17 residues. Written as DNA, the CDR3 is TGCGCCAGCAGCTTGGCCTTCGAGGGAGTAGATCTATACGAGCAGTACTTC. It encodes CASSLAFEGVDLYEQYF. Full variable domain (outside the CDR3, taken from reference TRBV5-1 and TRBJ2-7): KAGVTQTPRYLIKTRGQQVTLSCSPISGHRSVSWYQQTPGQGLQFLFEYFSETQRNKGNFPGRFSGRQFSNSRSEMNVSTLELGDSALYLCASSLAFEGVDLYEQYFGPGTRLTVT.

The rearrangement uses TRBV6-5 and TRBJ2-2; maybe TRBD2 (5 bases). This CDR3 has 13 amino acids. The germline V gene encodes CDR1 MNHEY and CDR2 SVGAGI. The ends were cut back, 5 bases at V and 6 bases at J, with 10 bases in the middle. The CDR3 nucleotides read TGTGCCAGCAGTGGCGCTAGCCCCGGGGAGCTGTTTTTT. Its translation: CASSGASPGELFF.

Only one count was recorded for this clone. V usage is TRBV27 and J usage is TRBJ2-5; possibly TRBD2 for D (6 bases). Germline CDR1 and CDR2: MNHEY and SMNVEV (reference sequence). V was pared by 3 bases and J by 5 bases, with 13 bases between. The CDR3 length is 14 residues. The CDR3 nucleotides are TGTGCCAGCAGTTTCATCGGGAGTGGGGAGACCCAGTACTTC. Protein product: CASSFIGSGETQYF.

The rearrangement joins TRBV7-2 to TRBJ1-1; D may be TRBD1 (5 bases). CDR1 is SGHTA and CDR2 is FQGNSA in the germline V gene. The V and J ends lost 5 bases and 7 bases respectively, with 23 bases between them. There are 16 residues in the CDR3. The CDR3 here is CASSPFAGVEGLEAFF. The CDR3 DNA follows: TGTGCCAGCAGCCCATTCGCGGGGGTAGAGGGCCTTGAAGCTTTCTTT.

The rearrangement joins TRBV29-1 to TRBJ2-7, with 7 bases that match TRBD1. The CDR3 length is 13 residues. Trimming removed 2 bases from V and 2 bases from J; junction bases left unmatched: 3. Germline-derived CDR1 and CDR2 are SQVTM and ANQGSEA. DNA for the CDR3: TGCAGCGTTGAAAGTACAGGGGCCTACGAGCAGTACTTC. It translates to CSVESTGAYEQYF.

The rearrangement links TRBV5-1 to TRBJ2-2; D unresolved. The CDR3 contains 15 residues. V was clipped by 6 bases and J by 6 bases, with 18 bases between them. Germline assignment: CDR1 SGHRS and CDR2 YFSETQ. The CDR3 DNA reads as TGCGCCAGCACCCAATTGGGGTCCTCACCCGGGGAGCTGTTTTTT. Encoded protein: CASTQLGSSPGELFF.

The rearrangement links TRBV11-2 to TRBJ2-1; D is perhaps TRBD2 (6 bases). Per the germline V gene, CDR1 is SGHAT and CDR2 is FQNNGV. Trimming took 0 bases from V and 4 from J, leaving 22 bases between them. The CDR3 has 19 residues. CDR3 DNA sequence: TGTGCCAGCAGCTTAGAAACCACTACAACTAGCCGTCTATACAATGAGCAGTTCTTC. This translates into CASSLETTTTSRLYNEQFF.